This note documents a single T cell receptor (beta chain) sequence. This sample was included in a study of T-cell memory formation after mild COVID-19. The CDR3 length is 16 residues. Germline CDR1 reads LGHNA; CDR2 reads YSLEER. Trimming cost V 1 base and J 10 bases, with 20 bases left between them. TCRdb redid the calling of the 5' RACE reads with MiXCR, one entry per CDR3 protein. The table includes about half a million distinct CDR3 sequences, 15% to 20% detected once. The source of this sequence is an adult woman who had mild COVID-19 (a few samples of this study predate the infection). Cell type and time point are not known. V and J are TRBV4-3 and TRBJ2-1; D remains ambiguous. Sequencing used PBMCs or a T cell subset sorted from them (not recorded which). The CDR3 DNA is TGCGCCAGCAGCCAAGTCACGGCAGCAACGGTCATCGAGCAGTTCTTC. Amino acid sequence: CASSQVTAATVIEQFF.